This T cell receptor (beta chain) emerged from a study of identical twins. This clonotype was recorded at least ten times. The antigen is not known. V was cut by 0 bases and J by 4 bases, with 7 bases left in between. Germline V lookup: CDR1 WSHSY, CDR2 SAAADI. The CDR3 is 13 amino acids. Points from the study as a whole: Fewer insertions characterized abundant cord blood beta clonotypes, whereas memory repertoires showed none.

TCRdb used MiXCR to reprocess the 5' RACE reads, holding one entry per CDR3 protein. The data contain around 100,000 distinct CDR3 sequences, 5.9% of them seen just once; the ten biggest clones take up around 12%. The clonotype comes from a woman aged 45-60 years in good health. Sequences were obtained from memory T cells sorted from blood. This sequence joins TRBV10-2 and TRBJ2-7; D gene unclear. The CDR3 region has the DNA TGCGCCAGCAGTGAGTCGGGCCAGTACGAGCAGTACGTC. Translating it yields CASSESGQYEQYV.